These 17 T cell receptor beta chains were all obtained from the same sample, sequenced in a study of blood T cell repertoires in COVID-19. TCRdb keeps only in-frame clones here, not all; method: immunoSEQ multiplex PCR. The sample contains 80,000 to 90,000 clones, about 85% of which appear only once. Sequences were obtained from peripheral blood. The source is a woman in her 70s with acute or convalescent COVID-19.

The chain employs TRBV4-1 and TRBJ1-1; the D is unclear. This CDR3 comprises 13 residues. V was trimmed by 1 base and J by 6 bases, leaving 9 bases between them. Germline V lookup: CDR1 MGHRA, CDR2 YSYEKL. This CDR3 reads CASSQGFSAEAFF. The CDR3 DNA is TGCGCCAGCAGCCAAGGGTTTAGCGCTGAAGCTTTCTTT.

The chain is built from TRBV3-1 (or the pseudogene TRBV3-2) and TRBJ2-1; 7 bases map to TRBD2. In germline, CDR1 is LGHDT, CDR2 YNNKEL (reference sequence). The CDR3 is 16 residues long. Trimming cost V 1 base and J 8 bases; bases outside gene matches: 11. CDR3 nucleotides: TGTGCCAGCAGCCAAGCCCTAGCGGTCAAGGACGATGAGCAGTTCTTC. Its protein is CASSQALAVKDDEQFF.

This rearrangement joins TRBV6-1 to TRBJ2-5, with 15 bases aligning to TRBD2. Germline CDR1 MNHNS, CDR2 SASEGT. This CDR3 region has 15 residues. V lost 3 bases to trimming and J lost 5 bases; unmatched junction nucleotides: 1. The CDR3 reads CASSDGTSGRETQYF. DNA of the CDR3: TGTGCCAGCAGTGACGGGACTAGCGGGAGGGAGACCCAGTACTTC.

The rearrangement links TRBV14 to TRBJ2-1, with D unclear. V was trimmed by 5 bases and J by 0 bases, leaving 11 bases between them. This CDR3 region has 15 residues. CDR1 and CDR2 from the germline V gene are SGHDN and FVKESK. This chain's CDR3 is CASSFPMSSYNEQFF. CDR3 sequence (DNA): TGTGCCAGCAGCTTCCCGATGAGCTCCTACAATGAGCAGTTCTTC. Supplemented by reference TRBV14 and TRBJ2-1, the full variable domain reads EAGVTQFPSHSVIEKGQTVTLRCDPISGHDNLYWYRRVMGKEIKFLLHFVKESKQDESGMPNNRFLAERTGGTYSTLKVQPAELEDSGVYFCASSFPMSSYNEQFFGPGTRLTVL.

V gene TRBV7-9 combines with J gene TRBJ1-6; D is possibly TRBD1 (6 bases). The germline V gene encodes CDR1 SEHNR and CDR2 FQNEAQ (reference sequence). This CDR3 has 16 amino acids. Trimming took 5 bases from V and 0 from J, leaving 11 bases between them. The CDR3 DNA reads TGTGCCAGCAGCCCCCGGGACAACTCCTATAATTCACCCCTCCACTTT. It translates to CASSPRDNSYNSPLHF.

This rearrangement joins TRBV19 to TRBJ2-2, with a tentative D call TRBD1 (6 bases). The ends were cut back, 7 bases at V and 0 bases at J, with 15 bases in the middle. CDR3 length equals 16 residues. Germline CDR1 is LNHDA and CDR2 is SQIVND (reference sequence). The CDR3 DNA follows: TGTGCCAGTACGCTGAGGGACACAGCGAACACCGGGGAGCTGTTTTTT. This sequence encodes CASTLRDTANTGELFF.

The rearrangement links TRBV7-8 to TRBJ1-1; D perhaps matches TRBD1 (5 bases). Per germline, CDR1 SGHVS and CDR2 FQNEAQ. The CDR3 length is 15 residues. V was shortened by 4 bases and J by 1 base, with 13 bases between the two germline ends. This chain's CDR3 is CASSSTPGQNTEAFF. CDR3 nucleotides: TGTGCCAGCAGCTCCACCCCAGGGCAGAACACTGAAGCTTTCTTT.

As to this clone: This may come from a read error, since a much larger clone is one base off. The same CDR3 arises from other DNA sequences in this sample as well. The rearrangement links TRBV27 to TRBJ1-5; TRBD1 agrees at 7 bases. In germline, CDR1 is MNHEY, CDR2 SMNVEV (reference sequence). The CDR3 is made up of 13 amino acids. The J segment lost 9 bases and the V segment lost 2 bases, leaving 4 bases of the junction unmatched. The CDR3 nucleotides read TGTGCCAGCAGTTTAGGAAGGGGGCGGCCCCAGCATTTT. Translation: CASSLGRGRPQHF.

The table lists this clone with a count of one. The genes are TRBV20-1 and TRBJ2-1; tentative D call: TRBD2 (6 bases). V lost 3 bases and J lost 8, with 14 bases in between. The germline V gene has CDR1 DFQATT and CDR2 SNEGSKA (reference sequence). The CDR3 covers 13 residues. Here the CDR3 reads CSASWLAHHEQFF. The CDR3 nucleotides read TGCAGTGCTAGTTGGCTAGCGCACCATGAGCAGTTCTTC.

The CDR3 loop is CASSLPSEDTQYF. The CDR3 region has the DNA TGCGCCAGCAGCTTGCCTAGCGAGGATACGCAGTATTTT. This rearrangement joins TRBV5-1 to TRBJ2-3; D perhaps matches TRBD2 (6 bases). The germline V and J ends were trimmed by 1 base and 6 bases, with 9 bases remaining between them. The CDR3 has 13 amino acids. Germline assignment: CDR1 SGHRS and CDR2 YFSETQ.

The CDR3 reads CASSLSGTYNEQFF. The CDR3 DNA reads as TGTGCCAGCAGTCTTAGCGGGACCTACAATGAGCAGTTCTTC. J is TRBJ2-1 and V is TRBV3-1 (or the pseudogene TRBV3-2); TRBD2 agrees at 8 bases. CDR3 length: 14 residues. V was pared by 6 bases and J by 2 bases, with 3 bases of the junction left unmatched. From germline, CDR1 is LGHDT and CDR2 YNNKEL (reference sequence).

The chain combines TRBV24-1 with TRBJ2-7; TRBD1 is a possible D gene (5 bases). The ends were cut back, 10 bases at V and 6 bases at J, with 15 bases in the middle. From germline, CDR1 is KGHDR and CDR2 SFDVKD. The CDR3 spans 12 residues. The CDR3 here is CATDPRQTEQYV. The DNA of the CDR3 is TGTGCCACTGACCCAAGACAGACCGAGCAGTACGTC.

This chain links TRBV6-1 with TRBJ1-5; 9 bases line up with TRBD1. Germline V CDR1 and CDR2: MNHNS, SASEGT. The CDR3 sequence is 16 residues long. Trimming cost V 4 bases and J 3 bases; bases outside gene matches: 7. The CDR3 region is CASSAQGQGYNQPQHF. The CDR3 DNA reads as TGTGCCAGCAGTGCGCAGGGACAGGGTTACAATCAGCCCCAGCATTTT.

The CDR3 coding sequence is TGTGCCAGCAGCTTAGGGGGGATGGGGGGACGACTAGGAGGGTATTTT. The encoded protein is CASSLGGMGGRLGGYF. The chain links TRBV11-2 to TRBJ2-3; the D gene is possibly TRBD2 (6 bases). V lost 1 base to trimming and J lost 14 bases, with 25 bases between them. The CDR3 is 16 amino acids. CDR1 and CDR2 from the germline V gene are SGHAT and FQNNGV. Full variable domain (missing parts from reference TRBV11-2 and TRBJ2-3): EAGVAQSPRYKIIEKRQSVAFWCNPISGHATLYWYQQILGQGPKLLIQFQNNGVVDDSQLPKDRFSAERLKGVDSTLKIQPAKLEDSAVYLCASSLGGMGGRLGGYFGPGTRLTVL.

The rearrangement links TRBV19 to TRBJ1-2; 12 bases fit TRBD1. V lost 5 bases, J lost 8 bases, and 12 bases stayed unmatched. Germline-derived CDR1 and CDR2 are LNHDA and SQIVND (reference sequence). The CDR3 sequence is 16 residues long. Here the CDR3 DNA reads TGTGCCAGTAGTGGATCAGGGACAGGGGGCGGGGAAGGCTACACCTTC. It codes for CASSGSGTGGGEGYTF.

The chain couples TRBV10-3 to TRBJ2-1; the match to TRBD2 covers 7 bases. This CDR3 has 14 amino acids. V dropped 3 bases and J dropped 5; count of bases not matched to a gene: 4. CDR1 and CDR2 from the germline V gene are ENHRY and SYGVKD. CDR3 nucleotide sequence: TGTGCCATCAGTGACGGGACTACCGACAATGAGCAGTTCTTC. It specifies CAISDGTTDNEQFF.

The chain uses TRBV10-3 and TRBJ2-1; 9 positions match TRBD2. V shed 3 bases, J shed 5 bases, and the junction held 5 bases outside the gene matches. The CDR3 contains 15 residues. CDR1 is ENHRY and CDR2 is SYGVKD in the germline V gene. CDR3: CAISDIAGEDNEQFF. CDR3 sequence (DNA): TGTGCCATCAGTGATATAGCGGGAGAAGACAATGAGCAGTTCTTC.